These T cell receptor beta chains were read from a single sample in a study of blood T cell repertoires in COVID-19. This table comes from immunoSEQ multiplex PCR, and its TCRdb copy is limited to in-frame clones, with some not included. The sample contains some 220,000 clones, approximately 84% of which appear only once. The source material was peripheral blood. The source of these receptors is a man over 45 with acute or convalescent COVID-19. Each CDR3 is given with its conserved first and last residue. The D gene is left open where the match is weak. Clone size appears in some rows only: once, few, many, or a class for an expanded clone.

TRBV5-1,NA,NA,TRBJ1-2,TGCGCCAGCAGCTTGCCCGGGACAATCTATGGCTACACCTTC,CASSLPGTIYGYTF
TRBV24-1,NA,NA,TRBJ1-2,TGTGCCACCAGTGACCGGGTCGGAAACTATGGCTACACCTTC,CATSDRVGNYGYTF
TRBV10-3,NA,TRBD1,TRBJ2-7,TGTGCCACGTGGGGACAGGGGGCAAACTCCTACTACGAGCAGTACTTC,CATWGQGANSYYEQYF
TRBV19,NA,NA,TRBJ2-1,TGTGCCAGTAGTATAGCCGGGAAAACAAGCCATGAGCAGTTCTTC,CASSIAGKTSHEQFF
TRBV29-1,NA,NA,TRBJ2-3,TGCAGCGTTGCGGGACTTCAAGTAGCGCAGTATTTT,CSVAGLQVAQYF
TRBV21-1,few,NA,TRBJ2-2,TGTGCCAGCAGCAAAGAGGAAGGGGTAGGCACCGGGGAGCTGTTTTTT,CASSKEEGVGTGELFF
TRBV10-1,NA,NA,TRBJ1-1,TGCGCCAGCAGTGAGGGCCCGAACACTGAAGCTTTCTTT,CASSEGPNTEAFF
TRBV18,NA,NA,TRBJ2-4,TGTGCCAGCTCACCCCGGGGAGTCTCGACCAAAAACATTCAGTACTTC,CASSPRGVSTKNIQYF
TRBV11-3,NA,TRBD1,TRBJ2-2,TGTGCCAGCAGCCGGACAGGGGGATATAACACCGGGGAGCTGTTTTTT,CASSRTGGYNTGELFF
TRBV30,NA,TRBD2,TRBJ2-1,TGTGCCTGGAGGGGTTCTAGCGGTACCTACAATGAGCAGTTCTTC,CAWRGSSGTYNEQFF
TRBV18,NA,NA,TRBJ1-5,TGTGCCAGCTCACCCGCAGGGGATAATCAGCCCCAGCATTTT,CASSPAGDNQPQHF
TRBV27,NA,NA,TRBJ2-2,TGTGCCAGCACCCTGGCGGGGACGGGGAACACCGGGGAGCTGTTTTTT,CASTLAGTGNTGELFF
TRBV7-2,NA,TRBD1,TRBJ2-1,TGTGCCAGCAGCTTAGCCGGGACAGGGGGGTCCAATGAGCAGTTCTTC,CASSLAGTGGSNEQFF
TRBV11-1,NA,NA,TRBJ2-7,TGTGCCAGCAGTGCAACACACAGCTACGAGCAGTACTTC,CASSATHSYEQYF
TRBV24-1,NA,TRBD1,TRBJ1-1,TGTGCCACCAGTGATTTTACAGGGGGCCGAGCTTTCTTT,CATSDFTGGRAFF
TRBV12-3/TRBV12-4,NA,NA,TRBJ1-1,TGTGCCAGCAGTTTAGTAGGCGGCGAAGCTTTCTTT,CASSLVGGEAFF
TRBV10-2,NA,NA,TRBJ2-5,TGCGCCAGCAGTGTAATCGGATCTACAATGGGCGAGACCCAGTACTTC,CASSVIGSTMGETQYF
TRBV4-2,NA,NA,TRBJ2-4,TGTGCCAGCAGCCAGACTGACAAAAACATTCAGTACTTC,CASSQTDKNIQYF
TRBV9,NA,TRBD1,TRBJ1-5,TGTGCCAGCAGCGAACGAATGGACAGGGGAGGTCAGCCCCAGCATTTT,CASSERMDRGGQPQHF
TRBV19,NA,TRBD1,TRBJ1-2,TGTGCCAGTAGTACGGGACAGGGAGTATCGGGCTACACCTTC,CASSTGQGVSGYTF
TRBV3-1/TRBV3-2,NA,NA,TRBJ2-7,TGTGCCAGCAGCCGCATGACAAGGCAATCCTACGAGCAGTACTTC,CASSRMTRQSYEQYF
TRBV10-3,few,NA,TRBJ1-2,TGTGCCATCAGTGATCTTAAGGGCCGGGAGGGCTACACCTTC,CAISDLKGREGYTF
TRBV29-1,NA,TRBD1,TRBJ2-5,TGCAGCGTTGAAGAGGGGGACAGGATGGAAGAGACCCAGTACTTC,CSVEEGDRMEETQYF
TRBV11-3,NA,TRBD2,TRBJ2-1,TGTGCCAGCAGCTTATCTAGCGGGGGGTCCAATGAGCAGTTCTTC,CASSLSSGGSNEQFF
TRBV19,NA,NA,TRBJ2-3,TGTGCCAGTAGTATATTCCTAGGAAGCGGGGATACGCAGTATTTT,CASSIFLGSGDTQYF
TRBV11-2,NA,TRBD1,TRBJ1-2,TGTGCCAGCAGCTCCATCGGACAGGGCTATGGCTACACCTTC,CASSSIGQGYGYTF
TRBV5-4,NA,TRBD2,TRBJ2-7,TGTGCCAGCAGCCCCTCCGAAGACAGCGGGGGCTACGAGCAGTACTTC,CASSPSEDSGGYEQYF
TRBV6-6,NA,NA,TRBJ1-5,TGTGCCAGCAGCCACTTAGGGGGTCAGCCCCAGCATTTT,CASSHLGGQPQHF
TRBV5-1,NA,NA,TRBJ2-7,TGCGCCAGCAGCTTGGAGCCCGTCTACGAGCAGTACTTC,CASSLEPVYEQYF
TRBV5-1,NA,NA,TRBJ1-4,TGCGCCAGCGGTAGTGGTGCAACTAATGAAAAACTGTTTTTT,CASGSGATNEKLFF
TRBV18,NA,NA,TRBJ1-5,TGTGCCAGCTCACGTCAGGGAAATAGCAATCAGCCCCAGCATTTT,CASSRQGNSNQPQHF
TRBV27,once,TRBD1,TRBJ2-7,TGTGCCAGCAGTCCCGCTGCGGGGACAGGTCCCTACGAGCAGTACTTC,CASSPAAGTGPYEQYF
TRBV20-1,NA,NA,TRBJ2-7,TGCAGTGCTAGACAGGGATACGAGCAGTACTTC,CSARQGYEQYF
TRBV10-3,few,NA,TRBJ1-2,TGTGCCATCAGTACGGGGCAGGGGACCTATGGCTACACCTTC,CAISTGQGTYGYTF
TRBV5-1,NA,TRBD1,TRBJ1-6,TGCGCCAGCAGCGAAGGGACAGGAGTTTCACCCCTCCACTTT,CASSEGTGVSPLHF
TRBV9,NA,NA,TRBJ2-7,TGTGCCAGCAGCCGCAGGGAATTCTACGAGCAGTACTTC,CASSRREFYEQYF
TRBV9,NA,NA,TRBJ1-2,TGTGCCAGCAGCGTAGGGGGTCGACAGGCACCCGCGGGCTACACCTTC,CASSVGGRQAPAGYTF
TRBV3-1/TRBV3-2,NA,TRBD2,TRBJ2-7,TGTGCCAGCAGCCCCGGGACTAGCGGGACGCTTTCCTACGAGCAGTACTTC,CASSPGTSGTLSYEQYF
TRBV14,NA,NA,TRBJ2-1,TGTGCCAGCAGCAGACTAGATGAGCAGTTCTTC,CASSRLDEQFF
TRBV9,NA,NA,TRBJ1-4,TGTGCCAGCAGCGTAGGGCAGGGAGGTGAAAAACTGTTTTTT,CASSVGQGGEKLFF
TRBV7-2,NA,TRBD1,TRBJ2-2,TGTGCCAGCAGCTCCCGACAGGGTGGGACCACCGGGGAGCTGTTTTTT,CASSSRQGGTTGELFF
TRBV10-3,NA,NA,TRBJ1-2,TGTGCCATCAGACAACAGGTGGGAAACTATGGCTACACCTTC,CAIRQQVGNYGYTF
TRBV20-1,NA,NA,TRBJ1-2,TGCAGTGCTAGTGGACAGACCTATGGCTACACCTTC,CSASGQTYGYTF
TRBV4-1,NA,TRBD1,TRBJ1-2,TGCGCCAGCAGCACCTGGGACAGAAGCTCCTATGGCTACACCTTC,CASSTWDRSSYGYTF
TRBV7-2,NA,TRBD2,TRBJ2-7,TGTGCCAGCAGCTTAGGGGGCGGGGGACCCCGCTACGAGCAGTACTTC,CASSLGGGGPRYEQYF
TRBV7-2,NA,TRBD1,TRBJ1-2,TGTGCCAGCAGCTCTAAGACGAGGACAGGCTATGGCTACACCTTC,CASSSKTRTGYGYTF
TRBV3-1/TRBV3-2,NA,NA,TRBJ1-6,TGTGCCAGCAGCCAGGGGAGGTATAATTCACCCCTCCACTTT,CASSQGRYNSPLHF
TRBV6-5,NA,NA,TRBJ1-1,TGTGCCAGCACGAGGCAGCCTAGGAACACTGAAGCTTTCTTT,CASTRQPRNTEAFF
TRBV7-3,NA,NA,TRBJ2-5,TGTGCCAGCAGCTCTAGCGTGCAAGAGACCCAGTACTTC,CASSSSVQETQYF
TRBV19,NA,TRBD1,TRBJ1-1,TGTGCCAGTAGCAACGGACAGGGAAACACTGAAGCTTTCTTT,CASSNGQGNTEAFF
TRBV5-1,NA,TRBD2,TRBJ2-1,TGCGCCAGCAGCAAGACTAGCGGGGGGGCTTTTAGTGAGCAGTTCTTC,CASSKTSGGAFSEQFF